This T cell receptor beta chain was documented in a study of blood T cell repertoires in COVID-19. Looking at the study overall: Samples representing acute and convalescent COVID-19 were sourced from the United States, Italy and Spain. Sources were T cells, B-cell-depleted T cells, or PBMCs; the material itself was cDNA or gDNA.

Original analysis: Reference gene primer amplification gave nucleated cell count estimates. This table comes from immunoSEQ multiplex PCR, and its TCRdb copy is limited to in-frame clones, with some not included. The V and J calls and the clone size are those of that table, but D and trimming were determined from the DNA. The sample contains some 530,000 clones, over 75% of which appear only once. The sample was peripheral blood. The source of this sequence is a human donor in a cohort sampled during active COVID-19.

In DNA form, the CDR3 reads TGTGCCAGCAGTTTATCCGGGACAGTCTCCTACGAGCAGTACTTC. This translates into CASSLSGTVSYEQYF. J is TRBJ2-7 and V is TRBV28, with 7 nucleotides matching TRBD1. CDR1 MDHEN and CDR2 SYDVKM come from the germline V gene. There are 15 residues in the CDR3. J was trimmed by 0 bases and V by 1 base; bases with no gene match: 3.